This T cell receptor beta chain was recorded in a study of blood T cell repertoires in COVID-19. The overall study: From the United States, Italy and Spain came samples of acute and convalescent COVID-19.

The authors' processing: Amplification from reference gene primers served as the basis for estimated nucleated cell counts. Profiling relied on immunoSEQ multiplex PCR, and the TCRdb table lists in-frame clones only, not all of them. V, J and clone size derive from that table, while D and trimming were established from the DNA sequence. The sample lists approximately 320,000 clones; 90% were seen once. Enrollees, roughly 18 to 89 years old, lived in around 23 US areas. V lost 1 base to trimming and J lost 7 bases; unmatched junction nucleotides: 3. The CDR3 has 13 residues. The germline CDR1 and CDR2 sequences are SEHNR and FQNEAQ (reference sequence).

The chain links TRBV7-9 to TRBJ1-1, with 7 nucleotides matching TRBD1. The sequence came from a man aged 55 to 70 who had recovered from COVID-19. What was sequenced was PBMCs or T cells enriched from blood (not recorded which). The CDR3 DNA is TGTGCCAGCAGCTTAGATGGACAGGATGAAGCTTTCTTT. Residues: CASSLDGQDEAFF. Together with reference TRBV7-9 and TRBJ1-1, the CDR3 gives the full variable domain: DTGVSQNPRHKITKRGQNVTFRCDPISEHNRLYWYRQTLGQGPEFLTYFQNEAQLEKSRLLSDRFSAERPKGSFSTLEIQRTEQGDSAMYLCASSLDGQDEAFFGQGTRLTVV.